This T cell receptor (beta chain) originates from a study of cytomegalovirus exposure and HLA in healthy donors. Points from the study as a whole: For TCR beta chains, V- and J-gene trimming was later linked to a missense DCLRE1C variant. An analysis was carried out at a later point. It showed that HLA-associated TCR beta chains were more clonally expanded than equally common non-associated chains. Presence/absence analyses treated sequencing depth as roughly uniform across donors.

The junction had 7 bases not matched to a gene; V was cut back by 4 bases and J by 4 bases. This CDR3 has 15 residues. Looked up from germline, CDR1 is SGHNT and CDR2 is YYREEE (reference sequence). The PCR ran on 60 Vbeta and 13 Jbeta primers. Produced via immunoSEQ multiplex PCR; TCRdb's table is partial and in-frame only. The sample includes a few hundred thousand clones, around 80% of them seen just once. For this clone: Its antigen remains unknown.

The origin of this receptor is a woman between 55 and 75 years old in good health and CMV-seropositive. J is TRBJ2-5 and V is TRBV5-4, with 10 bases lining up with TRBD2. Input material: PBMCs. CDR3 residues: CASSGQRGGGETQYF. CDR3 nucleotide sequence: TGTGCCAGCAGCGGCCAGCGGGGGGGCGGAGAGACCCAGTACTTC. The full variable domain, in which reference TRBV5-4 and TRBJ2-5 provide the parts outside the CDR3, is ETGVTQSPTHLIKTRGQQVTLRCSSQSGHNTVSWYQQALGQGPQFIFQYYREEENGRGNFPPRFSGLQFPNYSSELNVNALELDDSALYLCASSGQRGGGETQYFGPGTRLLVL.